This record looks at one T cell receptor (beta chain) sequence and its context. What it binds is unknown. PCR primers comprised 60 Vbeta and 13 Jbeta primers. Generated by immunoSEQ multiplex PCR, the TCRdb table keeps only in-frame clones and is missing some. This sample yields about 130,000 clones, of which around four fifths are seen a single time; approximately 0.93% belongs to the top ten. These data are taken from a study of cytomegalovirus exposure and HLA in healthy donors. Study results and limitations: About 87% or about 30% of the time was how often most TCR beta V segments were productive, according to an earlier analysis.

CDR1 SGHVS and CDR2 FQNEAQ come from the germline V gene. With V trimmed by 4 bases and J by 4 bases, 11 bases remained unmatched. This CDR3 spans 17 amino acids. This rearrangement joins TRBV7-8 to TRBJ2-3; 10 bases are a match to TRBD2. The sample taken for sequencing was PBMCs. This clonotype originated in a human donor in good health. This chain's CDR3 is CASSSPTLAGVADTQYF. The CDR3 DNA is TGTGCCAGCAGCTCCCCAACGCTAGCGGGGGTGGCAGATACGCAGTATTTT.